The clone carrying this TCR beta chain was recorded once. The antigen is not known. The V gene's germline CDR1 is LNHDA and CDR2 SQIVND (reference sequence). CDR3 size: 14 residues. Trimming cost V 5 bases and J 1 base, with 12 bases left between them. Here immunoSEQ multiplex PCR was the method, and the copy in TCRdb shows in-frame clones only, minus some. The sample holds approximately 82,000 clones, more than 75% seen once. This specimen comes from a study of OX40 agonist ivuxolimab in advanced cancers. Findings and caveats of the study: Patients who responded partially at 0.1-3.0 mg/kg showed clonal expansion ranking among the lowest. The average count of expanded clones was higher among CD8+ T cells than among CD4+.

This chain joins TRBV19 and TRBJ2-7, with D perhaps given as TRBD1 or TRBD2 (5 bases each). This clonotype was obtained from an adult with an advanced solid tumor such as melanoma, head and neck, liver or kidney cancer. The material sequenced was CD4+ or CD8+ T cells sorted from blood, taken in a trial of the OX40 agonist ivuxolimab. The CDR3 bases are TGTGCCAGTAGTGTGAAGGGGACGTCCTACGAGCAGTACTTC. The encoded protein is CASSVKGTSYEQYF.